This T cell receptor beta chain was retrieved from a study of early stage breast cancer tumors. With respect to this clone: Its cognate antigen is unknown.

Whole-study findings and limits: Tumor and normal breast were distinguished via blood comparison in 14 of 16 patients. Tumors had about 2.5-fold higher T cell density and higher clonality than adjacent normal breast tissue. Commonly generated sequences made up most enriched TCRB sequences shared between patients. Unsorted bulk genomic DNA sequencing lacked pairing and functional marker data.

Sequencing used immunoSEQ multiplex PCR; TCRdb keeps in-frame clones, though not all of them. The sample yields tens of thousands of clones, over 75% seen once. The CDR3 length is 14 residues. Germline values: CDR1 SNHLY, CDR2 FYNNEI. V shed 7 bases and J 3 bases; nucleotides not matched to a gene: 2. The receptor comes from a person aged 40 to 50 with breast cancer. The sample consisted of blood. The chain joins TRBV2 to TRBJ1-5, with TRBD1 matching 11 bases. CDR3 in amino acids: CASKDRGHNQPQHF. The CDR3 DNA follows: TGTGCCAGCAAGGACAGGGGGCACAATCAGCCCCAGCATTTT.